The sample holds many counts of the clone carrying this T cell receptor beta chain. The data are from a study of read filtering for tumor transcriptome and immune sequencing. Turning to the study itself: IR-seq gave about 4.05 to 11 million TCR reads per sample; RNA-seq gave roughly 80 to 1,300.

The library was built from about 0.4 ug RNA with molecular barcoded adaptors for alpha/delta and beta/gamma chains. Each CDR3 protein is one row after TCRdb ran MiXCR on the reads. In the table there are about 40,000 distinct CDR3 sequences, about 11% of which are singletons. At the time of active disease, bone marrow was collected from every patient. This CDR3 spans 11 amino acids. Germline loops: CDR1 LNHDA, CDR2 SQIVND (reference sequence). Deletions cut 7 bases from V and 10 bases from J, with 13 bases between. The V and J genes are TRBV19 and TRBJ1-2; D gene uncertain. Sequenced material: a population of CD138-negative cells sorted from bone marrow. The origin of this receptor is a donor over 35 with multiple myeloma. CDR3 DNA sequence: TGTGCCAGTAATCTGGGCCAGATCTACACCTTC. Residues: CASNLGQIYTF.